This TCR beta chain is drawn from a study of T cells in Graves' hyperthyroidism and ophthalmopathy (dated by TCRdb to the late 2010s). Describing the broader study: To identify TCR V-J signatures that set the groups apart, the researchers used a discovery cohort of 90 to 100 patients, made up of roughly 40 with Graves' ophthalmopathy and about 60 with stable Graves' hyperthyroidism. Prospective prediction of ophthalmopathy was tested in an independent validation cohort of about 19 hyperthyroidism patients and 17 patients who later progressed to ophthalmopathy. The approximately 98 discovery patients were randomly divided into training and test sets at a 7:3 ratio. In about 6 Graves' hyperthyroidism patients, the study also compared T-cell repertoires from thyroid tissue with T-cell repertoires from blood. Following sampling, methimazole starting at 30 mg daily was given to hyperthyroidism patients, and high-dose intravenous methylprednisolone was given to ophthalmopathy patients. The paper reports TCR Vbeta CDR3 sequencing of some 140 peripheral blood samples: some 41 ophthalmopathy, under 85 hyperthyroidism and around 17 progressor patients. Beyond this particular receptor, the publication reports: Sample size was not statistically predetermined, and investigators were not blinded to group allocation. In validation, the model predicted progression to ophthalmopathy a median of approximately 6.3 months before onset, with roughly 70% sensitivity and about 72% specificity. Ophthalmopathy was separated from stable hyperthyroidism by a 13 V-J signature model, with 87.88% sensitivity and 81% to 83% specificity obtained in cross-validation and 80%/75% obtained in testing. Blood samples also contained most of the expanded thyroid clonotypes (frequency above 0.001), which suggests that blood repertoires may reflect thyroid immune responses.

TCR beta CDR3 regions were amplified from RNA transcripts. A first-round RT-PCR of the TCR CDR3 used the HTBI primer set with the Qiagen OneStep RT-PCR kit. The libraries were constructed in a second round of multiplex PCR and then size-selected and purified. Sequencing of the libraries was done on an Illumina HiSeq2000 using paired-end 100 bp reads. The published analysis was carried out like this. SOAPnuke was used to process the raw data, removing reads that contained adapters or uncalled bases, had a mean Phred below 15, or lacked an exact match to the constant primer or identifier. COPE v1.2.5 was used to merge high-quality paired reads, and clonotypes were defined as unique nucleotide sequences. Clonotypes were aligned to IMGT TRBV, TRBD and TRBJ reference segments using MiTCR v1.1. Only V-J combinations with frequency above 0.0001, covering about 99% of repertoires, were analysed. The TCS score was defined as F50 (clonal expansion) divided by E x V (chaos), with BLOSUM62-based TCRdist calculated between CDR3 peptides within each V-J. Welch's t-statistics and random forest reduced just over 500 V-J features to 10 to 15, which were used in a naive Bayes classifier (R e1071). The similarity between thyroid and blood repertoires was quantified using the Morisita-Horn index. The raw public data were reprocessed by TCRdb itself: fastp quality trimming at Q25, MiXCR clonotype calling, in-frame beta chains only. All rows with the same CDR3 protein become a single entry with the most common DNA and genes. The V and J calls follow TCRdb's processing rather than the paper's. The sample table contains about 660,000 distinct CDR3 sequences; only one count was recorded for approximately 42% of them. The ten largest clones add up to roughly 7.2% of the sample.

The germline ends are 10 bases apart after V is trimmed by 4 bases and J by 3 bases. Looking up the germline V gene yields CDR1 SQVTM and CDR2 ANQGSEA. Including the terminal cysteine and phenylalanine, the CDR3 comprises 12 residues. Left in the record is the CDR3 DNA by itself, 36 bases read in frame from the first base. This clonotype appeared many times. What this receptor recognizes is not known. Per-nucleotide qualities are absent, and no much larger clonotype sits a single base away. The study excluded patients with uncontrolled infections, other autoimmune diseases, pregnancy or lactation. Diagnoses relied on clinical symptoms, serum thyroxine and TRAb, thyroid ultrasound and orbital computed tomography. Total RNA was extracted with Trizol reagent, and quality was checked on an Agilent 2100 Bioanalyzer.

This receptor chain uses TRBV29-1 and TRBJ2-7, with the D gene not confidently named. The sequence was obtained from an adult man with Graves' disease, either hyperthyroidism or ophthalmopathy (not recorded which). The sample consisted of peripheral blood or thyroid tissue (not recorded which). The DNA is TGCAGCGTTGTTCAGACTGGCTACGAGCAGTACTTC. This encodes CSVVQTGYEQYF.